The entry that follows covers one TCR beta chain sequence. Its target is not known. This record comes from a study of OX40 agonist ivuxolimab in advanced cancers. Background on the study: Patients were over 65% male with ages about 23 to 80, mean roughly 55.

The germline V gene has CDR1 SGHRS and CDR2 YFSETQ. This CDR3 contains 14 residues. The V gene end was trimmed by 3 bases and the J gene end by 7 bases; junction bases not matched to a gene: 8. Study results and limitations: The study observed clonal expansion of CD4+ and CD8+ blood T cells by week 6 at 0.1 to 3.0 mg/kg.

Some clones are missing from TCRdb's copy, which holds only in-frame ones; the method was immunoSEQ multiplex PCR. In the table there are some 81,000 clones, just over 85% of which are singletons. The chain uses TRBV5-1 and TRBJ1-2, with 8 bases that match TRBD1. The sample was CD4+ or CD8+ T cells sorted from blood, taken in a trial of the OX40 agonist ivuxolimab. The TCR sequence derives from an adult with an advanced solid tumor such as melanoma, head and neck, liver or kidney cancer. The CDR3 here is CASSSTGAGGGYTF. The CDR3 bases are TGCGCCAGCAGCTCGACAGGGGCCGGGGGTGGCTACACCTTC.